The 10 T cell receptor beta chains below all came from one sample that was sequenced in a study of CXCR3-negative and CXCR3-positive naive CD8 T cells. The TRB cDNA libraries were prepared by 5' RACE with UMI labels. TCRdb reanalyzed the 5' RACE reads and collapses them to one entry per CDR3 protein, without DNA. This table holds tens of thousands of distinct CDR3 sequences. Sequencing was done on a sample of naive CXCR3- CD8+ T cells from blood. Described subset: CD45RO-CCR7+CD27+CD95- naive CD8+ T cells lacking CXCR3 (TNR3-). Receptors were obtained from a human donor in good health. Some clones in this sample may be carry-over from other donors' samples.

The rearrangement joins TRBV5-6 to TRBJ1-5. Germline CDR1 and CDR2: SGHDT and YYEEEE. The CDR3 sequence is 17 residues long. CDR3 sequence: CASSLAGIESGNQPQHF. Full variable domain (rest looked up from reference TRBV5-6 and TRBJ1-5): DAGVTQSPTHLIKTRGQQVTLRCSPKSGHDTVSWYQQALGQGPQFIFQYYEEEERQRGNFPDRFSGHQFPNYSSELNVNALLLGDSALYLCASSLAGIESGNQPQHFGDGTRLSIL.

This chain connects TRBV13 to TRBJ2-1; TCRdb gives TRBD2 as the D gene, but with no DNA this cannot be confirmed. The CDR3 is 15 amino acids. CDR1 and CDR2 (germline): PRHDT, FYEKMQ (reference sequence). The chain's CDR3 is CASSLFATRADEQFF.

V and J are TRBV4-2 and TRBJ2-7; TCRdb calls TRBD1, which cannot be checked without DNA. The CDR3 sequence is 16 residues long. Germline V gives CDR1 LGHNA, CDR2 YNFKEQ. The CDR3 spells CASSHQTGGTDYEQYF.

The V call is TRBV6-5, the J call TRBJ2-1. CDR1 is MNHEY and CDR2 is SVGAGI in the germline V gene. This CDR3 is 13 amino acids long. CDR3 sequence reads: CASSFEFGNEQFF.

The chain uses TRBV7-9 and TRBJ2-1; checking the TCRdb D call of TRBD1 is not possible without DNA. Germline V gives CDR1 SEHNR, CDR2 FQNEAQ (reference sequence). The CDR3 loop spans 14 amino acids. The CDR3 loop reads CASSLTTGKAEQFF.

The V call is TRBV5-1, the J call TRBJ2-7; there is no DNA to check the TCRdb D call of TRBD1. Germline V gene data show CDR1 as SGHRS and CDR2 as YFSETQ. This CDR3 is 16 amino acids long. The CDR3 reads CASSLVAPGQAYEQYF.

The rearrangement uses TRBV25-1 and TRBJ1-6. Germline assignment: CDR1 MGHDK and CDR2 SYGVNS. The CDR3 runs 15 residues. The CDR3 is CASSEFFLPHSPLHF.

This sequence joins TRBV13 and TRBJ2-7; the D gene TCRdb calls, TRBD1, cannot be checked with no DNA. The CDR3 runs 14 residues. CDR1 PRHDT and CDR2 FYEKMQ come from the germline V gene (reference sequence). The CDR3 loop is CASSPGTETYEQYF.

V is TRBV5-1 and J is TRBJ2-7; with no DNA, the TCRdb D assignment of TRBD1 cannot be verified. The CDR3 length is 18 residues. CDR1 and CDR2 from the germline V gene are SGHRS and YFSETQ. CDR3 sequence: CASSFNVWTGEKFYEQYF.

The CDR3 loop is CASSQESLATYEQYF. The V gene is TRBV4-3, the J gene TRBJ2-7. In germline, CDR1 is LGHNA, CDR2 YSLEER. This CDR3 is 15 amino acids long.